This T cell receptor (beta chain) was sequenced for a study of radiotherapy plus CTLA-4 blockade in lung cancer. Study-level results: Expansion of tumor-derived TCR clones was observed in blood after radiotherapy plus ipilimumab.

Clones were sequenced by immunoSEQ multiplex PCR, and TCRdb holds only the in-frame ones, with some missing. Counted here are about 72,000 clones, roughly 75% occurring once; the ten biggest clones make up 7% to 7.5%. V gave up 4 bases and J gave up 1 base, with 15 bases separating them. This CDR3 region has 15 residues. Germline assignment: CDR1 SGHDT and CDR2 YYEEEE. A note on this clone: Its antigen is currently unknown.

This rearrangement joins TRBV5-6 to TRBJ2-7; no firm D call. The input for sequencing was peripheral blood, taken from a patient treated with radiotherapy plus ipilimumab. The source of this sequence is a human donor with non-small cell lung cancer who had a complete response to radiotherapy plus ipilimumab. The CDR3 DNA follows: TGTGCCAGCAGCCCTATTGGAAGAGCGTCCTACGAGCAGTACGTC. It yields the protein CASSPIGRASYEQYV.